A single TCR beta chain is shown here with its context. Trimming took 10 bases from V and 9 from J; bases not matched to a gene: 13. The CDR3 runs 15 residues. From germline, CDR1 is LNHDA and CDR2 SQIVND (reference sequence). This entry belongs to a study of blood T cell repertoires in COVID-19. Whole-study context: PBMCs, B-cell-depleted T cells, or T cells were the source of the cDNA or gDNA that made up the material.

The data were produced by immunoSEQ multiplex PCR, yet TCRdb's version contains in-frame clones alone and is incomplete. Of roughly 220,000 clones listed, approximately 86% are singletons. The receptor's source is a man aged 60 to 75 with acute or convalescent COVID-19. This chain connects TRBV19 to TRBJ2-1, with 12 bases fitting TRBD2. Sequenced sample: peripheral blood. CDR3 coding DNA: TGTGCCACCCGACCGACTAGCGGGGGTAGGAGTGAGCAGTTCTTC. It codes for CATRPTSGGRSEQFF.